This T cell receptor (beta chain) emerged from a study of blood T cell repertoires in COVID-19. As for the study in general: The analysed material was cDNA or gDNA that came from T cells, B-cell-depleted T cells, or PBMCs.

Original methodology: Scientists estimated how many nucleated cells there were by amplifying reference gene primers. Sequencing used immunoSEQ multiplex PCR; TCRdb keeps in-frame clones, though not all of them. Clone size and the V and J calls come from that table; the DNA yielded D and trimming. The top ten hold over 6% of the sample, which has hundreds of thousands of clones, around 88% seen once. Germline lookup yields CDR1 KGHSH and CDR2 LQKENI. The length of the CDR3 is 12 residues. The V end was cut by 4 bases, the J end by 4 bases, with 5 bases between. Specimen: peripheral blood. This rearrangement joins TRBV18 to TRBJ2-1; D call uncertain. This TCR came from a young woman who had recovered from COVID-19. DNA of the CDR3: TGTGCCAGCTCACTCGTTTACAATGAGCAGTTCTTC. Residues: CASSLVYNEQFF.